These 21 T cell receptor beta chains were sequenced from one sample in a study of CD8 T cells in Susac syndrome. The RNA input was roughly 0.5 to 1 ug, and it was reverse transcribed with random hexamers. TCRdb recomputed calls from the immunoSEQ multiplex PCR reads with MiXCR, one row per CDR3 protein. The top ten hold 0.1% to 0.12% of the sample, which has approximately 70,000 distinct CDR3 sequences, roughly 95% seen once. The sequenced sample was CD4+ T cells from PBMCs. The receptors originated from a human donor with multiple sclerosis.

The rearrangement links TRBV30 to TRBJ2-3; TRBD2 might be the D (6 bases). V was trimmed by 0 bases and J by 4 bases, leaving 20 bases between them. This CDR3 spans 17 amino acids. Germline V gives CDR1 GTSNPN, CDR2 SVGIG (reference sequence). CDR3 region: CAWSVTLAGGRADTQYF. Here the CDR3 DNA reads TGTGCCTGGAGTGTAACCTTAGCCGGGGGTAGGGCAGATACGCAGTATTTT.

This clonotype was counted a single time. The chain has TRBV5-1 and TRBJ2-3, with unresolved D. Germline lookup yields CDR1 SGHRS and CDR2 YFSETQ. This CDR3 has 16 amino acids. V lost 0 bases to trimming and J lost 2 bases, with 13 bases between them. The CDR3 nucleotides read TGCGCCAGCAGCTTGGAGGTATTAGGCTCCACAGATACGCAGTATTTT. Amino acids: CASSLEVLGSTDTQYF. Full variable domain (rest looked up from reference TRBV5-1 and TRBJ2-3): KAGVTQTPRYLIKTRGQQVTLSCSPISGHRSVSWYQQTPGQGLQFLFEYFSETQRNKGNFPGRFSGRQFSNSRSEMNVSTLELGDSALYLCASSLEVLGSTDTQYFGPGTRLTVL.

V gene TRBV29-1 combines with J gene TRBJ2-1; D gene unclear. Germline V gives CDR1 SQVTM, CDR2 ANQGSEA. This CDR3 has 16 amino acids. The V end was cut by 1 base, the J end by 2 bases, with 15 bases between. The CDR3 reads CSVEVRKLGPYNEQFF. In DNA, the CDR3 is TGCAGCGTTGAAGTCAGGAAGCTTGGGCCCTACAATGAGCAGTTCTTC.

The chain is built from TRBV3-1 and TRBJ1-2; unclear D gene. The CDR3 consists of 13 residues. V was shortened by 4 bases and J by 7 bases, with 13 bases between the two germline ends. Germline V gene lookup returns CDR1 LGHDT and CDR2 YNNKEL (reference sequence). The CDR3 region is CASSPTRRAGYTF. The CDR3 DNA is TGTGCCAGCAGCCCGACACGGCGGGCTGGCTACACCTTC.

J is TRBJ2-3 and V is TRBV20-1; TRBD2 matches 8 bases. Germline CDR1 reads DFQATT; CDR2 reads SNEGSKA (reference sequence). The V and J ends lost 8 bases and 3 bases, in that order; junction bases with no gene match: 10. CDR3 length: 14 residues. CDR3 residues: CSSRGAGVTDTQYF. Written as DNA, the CDR3 is TGCAGTTCAAGGGGAGCGGGGGTAACAGATACGCAGTATTTT.

The chain links TRBV9 to TRBJ2-2, with 10 bases fitting TRBD1. There are 17 residues in the CDR3. Germline V gene sequence: CDR1 SGDLS, CDR2 YYNGEE. J was trimmed by 0 bases and V by 3 bases; bases with no gene match: 5. The CDR3 protein is CASSGDRGPTNTGELFF. The CDR3 DNA sequence: TGTGCCAGCAGCGGAGACAGGGGGCCTACGAACACCGGGGAGCTGTTTTTT. Full variable domain (outside the CDR3, taken from reference TRBV9 and TRBJ2-2): DSGVTQTPKHLITATGQRVTLRCSPRSGDLSVYWYQQSLDQGLQFLIQYYNGEERAKGNILERFSAQQFPDLHSELNLSSLELGDSALYFCASSGDRGPTNTGELFFGEGSRLTVL.

The V and J genes are TRBV7-9 and TRBJ1-4; 9 bases match TRBD1. Germline lookup yields CDR1 SEHNR and CDR2 FQNEAQ (reference sequence). V gave up 1 base and J gave up 8 bases; unmatched junction bases: 11. The CDR3 totals 17 residues. CDR3 in amino acids: CASSLGAPQGAGEKLFF. The CDR3 DNA reads as TGTGCCAGCAGCTTAGGTGCCCCACAGGGGGCAGGGGAAAAACTGTTTTTT.

The chain has TRBV7-2 and TRBJ2-7; D perhaps matches TRBD2 (7 bases). V lost 5 bases to trimming and J lost 9 bases, with 20 bases between them. There are 14 residues in the CDR3. Germline V gene data show CDR1 as SGHTA and CDR2 as FQGNSA. The DNA of the CDR3 is TGTGCCAGCAGCCCTAGGGGGGGGCCCACAGGGCAGTACTTC. This translates into CASSPRGGPTGQYF.

The chain has TRBV7-2 and TRBJ1-2; D unclear. CDR1 and CDR2 from the germline V gene are SGHTA and FQGNSA. With 5 bases removed from V and 7 bases from J, the gap between germline ends came to 17 bases. The CDR3 is made up of 14 amino acids. The DNA for the CDR3 is TGTGCCAGCAGCGCGGTAGCCCCGGCGGGTGGCTACACCTTC. Its translation: CASSAVAPAGGYTF.

The V call is TRBV13, the J call TRBJ1-6; D is unresolved. The germline V and J ends were trimmed by 1 base and 7 bases, with 11 bases remaining between them. The CDR3 totals 15 residues. Germline-derived CDR1 and CDR2 are PRHDT and FYEKMQ (reference sequence). The CDR3 nucleotides are TGTGCCAGCAGCTTAGCAACACGGATAAATTCACCCCTCCACTTT. This encodes CASSLATRINSPLHF.

The chain links TRBV7-8 to TRBJ2-7; tentatively, D is TRBD1 (5 bases). The CDR3 loop spans 14 amino acids. V was trimmed by 1 base and J by 3 bases, leaving 10 bases between them. CDR1 is SGHVS, CDR2 FQNEAQ, per germline. The CDR3 nucleotides read TGTGCCAGCAGCTTAGGAGGCAGGGACTACGAGCAGTACTTC. This gives the protein CASSLGGRDYEQYF.

This clonotype was observed once. This sequence joins TRBV30 and TRBJ2-7, with 8 bases fitting TRBD1. The junction had 5 bases not matched to a gene; V was cut back by 4 bases and J by 3 bases. Germline CDR1 is GTSNPN and CDR2 is SVGIG (reference sequence). CDR3 length: 13 amino acids. The CDR3 DNA reads as TGTGCCTGGACAGGGGGCGCAGACTACGAGCAGTACTTC. Its protein product is CAWTGGADYEQYF. Complete variable domain (other parts from reference TRBV30 and TRBJ2-7): SQTIHQWPATLVQPVGSPLSLECTVEGTSNPNLYWYRQAAGRGLQLLFYSVGIGQISSEVPQNLSASRPQDRQFILSSKKLLLSDSGFYLCAWTGGADYEQYFGPGTRLTVT.

V is TRBV30 and J is TRBJ2-7; the D gene is possibly TRBD1 (6 bases). Trimming took 0 bases from V and 6 from J, leaving 9 bases between them. CDR1 and CDR2 (germline): GTSNPN, SVGIG (reference sequence). The CDR3 spans 12 residues. The CDR3 DNA reads TGTGCCTGGAGTGTAGTAGGGGGCGAGCAGTACTTC. The encoded protein is CAWSVVGGEQYF. Variable domain in full (rest from reference TRBV30 and TRBJ2-7): SQTIHQWPATLVQPVGSPLSLECTVEGTSNPNLYWYRQAAGRGLQLLFYSVGIGQISSEVPQNLSASRPQDRQFILSSKKLLLSDSGFYLCAWSVVGGEQYFGPGTRLTVT.

CDR3 region: CSARDLDYSNQPQHF. The CDR3 nucleotides read TGCAGTGCTAGAGATCTCGATTATAGCAATCAGCCCCAGCATTTT. V and J are TRBV20-1 and TRBJ1-5; D is unresolved. Germline V gene data show CDR1 as DFQATT and CDR2 as SNEGSKA (reference sequence). There are 15 residues in the CDR3. V lost 0 bases to trimming and J lost 0 bases, with 9 bases between them.

CDR3 in DNA: TGCAGTGCTACGTGGCCAAGGACCTACGAGCAGTACTTC. Translation gives CSATWPRTYEQYF. V and J are TRBV20-1 and TRBJ2-7; D gene uncertain. The CDR3 has 13 amino acids. V was clipped by 4 bases and J by 2 bases, with 12 bases between them. Germline assignment: CDR1 DFQATT and CDR2 SNEGSKA (reference sequence).

The chain uses TRBV10-3 and TRBJ2-3; TRBD1 agrees at 9 bases. The CDR3 contains 14 residues. CDR1 and CDR2 (germline): ENHRY, SYGVKD. Trimming cost V 2 bases and J 6 bases; bases outside gene matches: 3. This CDR3 reads CAISEGQGPDTQYF. The CDR3 DNA reads TGTGCCATCAGTGAGGGACAGGGGCCCGATACGCAGTATTTT.

The chain is built from TRBV20-1 and TRBJ1-1, with a possible D match to TRBD1 (5 bases). V shed 8 bases and J shed 1 base, with 14 bases lying between them. CDR1 and CDR2 (germline): DFQATT, SNEGSKA (reference sequence). CDR3 length: 13 amino acids. The CDR3 region is CSKLGGTNTEAFF. CDR3 sequence (DNA): TGCAGTAAACTCGGGGGGACGAACACTGAAGCTTTCTTT.

The chain links TRBV15 to TRBJ1-5; D unclear. Trimming pared 6 bases from V and 3 bases from J, leaving 12 bases between. CDR1 LNHNV and CDR2 YYDKDF come from the germline V gene (reference sequence). The CDR3 totals 14 residues. As DNA, the CDR3 is TGTGCCACCAGTAGATCAGGTACCAATCAGCCCCAGCATTTT. This translates into CATSRSGTNQPQHF. Full variable domain (rest looked up from reference TRBV15 and TRBJ1-5): DAMVIQNPRYQVTQFGKPVTLSCSQTLNHNVMYWYQQKSSQAPKLLFHYYDKDFNNEADTPDNFQSRRPNTSFCFLDIRSPGLGDTAMYLCATSRSGTNQPQHFGDGTRLSIL.

The chain couples TRBV5-6 to TRBJ1-4; 7 positions match TRBD1. CDR1 is SGHDT, CDR2 YYEEEE, per germline. V was pared by 4 bases and J by 7 bases, with 10 bases of the junction left unmatched. The CDR3 spans 15 residues. CDR3 region: CASSTRRGPGEKLFF. DNA of the CDR3: TGTGCCAGCAGCACCAGGAGGGGGCCCGGTGAAAAACTGTTTTTT.

This sequence joins TRBV6-5 and TRBJ2-6; D is unresolved. This CDR3 contains 15 residues. Per the germline V gene, CDR1 is MNHEY and CDR2 is SVGAGI. Trimming cost V 6 bases and J 0 bases, with 9 bases left between them. CDR3 in amino acids: CASRDGSSGANVLTF. In DNA, the CDR3 is TGTGCCAGCAGGGACGGTTCCTCTGGGGCCAACGTCCTGACTTTC.

The J gene is TRBJ2-7, the V gene TRBV29-1; 8 positions agree with TRBD1. The J segment lost 7 bases and the V segment lost 7 bases, leaving 9 bases of the junction unmatched. The CDR3 runs to 12 residues. Per germline, CDR1 SQVTM and CDR2 ANQGSEA. CDR3 nucleotides: TGCAGCGCTTCTGACAGGGGCTGGGAGCAGTACTTC. This encodes CSASDRGWEQYF.